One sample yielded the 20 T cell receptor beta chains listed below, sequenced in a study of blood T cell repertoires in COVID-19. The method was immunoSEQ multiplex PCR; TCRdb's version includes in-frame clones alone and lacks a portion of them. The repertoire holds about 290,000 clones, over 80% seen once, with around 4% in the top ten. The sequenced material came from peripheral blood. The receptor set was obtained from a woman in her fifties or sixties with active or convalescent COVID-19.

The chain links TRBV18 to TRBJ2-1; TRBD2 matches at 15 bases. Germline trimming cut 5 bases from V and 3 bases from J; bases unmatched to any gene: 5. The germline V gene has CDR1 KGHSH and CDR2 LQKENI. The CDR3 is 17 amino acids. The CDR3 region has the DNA TGTGCCAGCTCATCGGGACTAGCGGGAGGTCGCTACAATGAGCAGTTCTTC. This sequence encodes CASSSGLAGGRYNEQFF. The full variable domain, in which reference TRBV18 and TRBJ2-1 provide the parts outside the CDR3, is NAGVMQNPRHLVRRRGQEARLRCSPMKGHSHVYWYRQLPEEGLKFMVYLQKENIIDESGMPKERFSAEFPKEGPSILRIQQVVRGDSAAYFCASSSGLAGGRYNEQFFGPGTRLTVL.

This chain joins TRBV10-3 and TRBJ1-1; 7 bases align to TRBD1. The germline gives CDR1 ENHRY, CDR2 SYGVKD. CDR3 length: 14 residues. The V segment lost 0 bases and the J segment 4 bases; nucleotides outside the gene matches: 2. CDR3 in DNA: TGTGCCATCAGTGAGTCGAGGGGGCCCACTGAAGCTTTCTTT. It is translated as CAISESRGPTEAFF.

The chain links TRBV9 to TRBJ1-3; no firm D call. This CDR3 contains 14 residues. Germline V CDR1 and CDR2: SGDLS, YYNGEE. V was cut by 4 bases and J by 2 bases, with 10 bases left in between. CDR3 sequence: CASSPRVTGNTIYF. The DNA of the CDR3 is TGTGCCAGCAGCCCACGGGTCACTGGAAACACCATATATTTT.

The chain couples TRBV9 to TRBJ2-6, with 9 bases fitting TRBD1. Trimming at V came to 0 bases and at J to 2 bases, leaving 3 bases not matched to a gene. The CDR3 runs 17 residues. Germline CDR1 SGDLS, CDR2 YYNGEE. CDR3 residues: CASSVATGGAGANVLTF. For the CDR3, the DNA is TGTGCCAGCAGCGTAGCTACAGGGGGCGCTGGGGCCAACGTCCTGACTTTC.

The CDR3 reads CASSQQGSNGYTF. The CDR3 DNA reads TGTGCCAGCTCCCAACAGGGGTCCAATGGCTACACCTTC. V and J are TRBV18 and TRBJ1-2, with TRBD1 identical over 7 bases. The germline gives CDR1 KGHSH, CDR2 LQKENI. This CDR3 contains 13 residues. The V gene end was trimmed by 6 bases and the J gene end by 6 bases; junction bases not matched to a gene: 7.

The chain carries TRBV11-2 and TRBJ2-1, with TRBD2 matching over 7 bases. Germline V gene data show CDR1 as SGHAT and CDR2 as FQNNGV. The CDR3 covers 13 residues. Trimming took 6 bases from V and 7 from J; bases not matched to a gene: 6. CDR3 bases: TGTGCCAGCAGACTCATCGGGAGGAATGAGCAGTTCTTC. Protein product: CASRLIGRNEQFF.

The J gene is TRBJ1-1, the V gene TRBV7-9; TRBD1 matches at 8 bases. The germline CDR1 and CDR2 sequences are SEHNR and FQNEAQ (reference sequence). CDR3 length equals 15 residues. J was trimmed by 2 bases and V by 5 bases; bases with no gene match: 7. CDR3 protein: CASSLDRGDNTEAFF. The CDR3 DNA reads TGTGCCAGCAGCCTTGACAGGGGCGATAACACTGAAGCTTTCTTT.

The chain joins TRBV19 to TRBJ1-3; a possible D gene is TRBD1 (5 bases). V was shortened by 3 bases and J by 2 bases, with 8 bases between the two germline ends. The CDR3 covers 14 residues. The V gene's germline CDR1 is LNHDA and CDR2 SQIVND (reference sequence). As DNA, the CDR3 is TGTGCCAGTAGTATCGGACACGCTGGAAACACCATATATTTT. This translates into CASSIGHAGNTIYF.

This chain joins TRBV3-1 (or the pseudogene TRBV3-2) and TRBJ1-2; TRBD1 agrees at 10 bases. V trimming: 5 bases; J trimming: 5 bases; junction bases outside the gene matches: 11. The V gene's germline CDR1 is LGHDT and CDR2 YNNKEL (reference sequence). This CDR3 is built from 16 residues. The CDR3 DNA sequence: TGTGCCAGCAGCTTGATACCGGGACAGGGGATGTATGGCTACACCTTC. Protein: CASSLIPGQGMYGYTF.

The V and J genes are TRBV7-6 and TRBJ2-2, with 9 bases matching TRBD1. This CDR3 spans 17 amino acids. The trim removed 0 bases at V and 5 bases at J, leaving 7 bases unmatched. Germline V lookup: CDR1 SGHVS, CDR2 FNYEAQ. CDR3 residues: CASSLATGTGRTGELFF. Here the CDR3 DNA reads TGTGCCAGCAGCTTAGCGACGGGGACAGGGCGGACCGGGGAGCTGTTTTTT.

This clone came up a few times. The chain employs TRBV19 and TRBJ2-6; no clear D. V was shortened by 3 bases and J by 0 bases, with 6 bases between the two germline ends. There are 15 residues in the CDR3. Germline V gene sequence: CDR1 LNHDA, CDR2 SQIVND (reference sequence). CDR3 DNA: TGTGCCAGTAGTATGGCCAGCTCTGGGGCCAACGTCCTGACTTTC. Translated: CASSMASSGANVLTF.

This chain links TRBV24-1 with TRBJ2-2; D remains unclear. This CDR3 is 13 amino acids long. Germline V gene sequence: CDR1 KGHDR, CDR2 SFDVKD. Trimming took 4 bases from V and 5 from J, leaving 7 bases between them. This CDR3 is CATSDSVTGELFF. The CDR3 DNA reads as TGTGCCACCAGTGACTCAGTAACCGGGGAGCTGTTTTTT.

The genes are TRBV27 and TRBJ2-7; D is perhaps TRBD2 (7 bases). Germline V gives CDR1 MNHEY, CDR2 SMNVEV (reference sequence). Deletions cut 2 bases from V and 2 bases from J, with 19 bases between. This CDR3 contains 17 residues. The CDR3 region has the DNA TGTGCCAGCAGTTTAAGGGCCCCGGGCGGGGGCCCCTACGAGCAGTACTTC. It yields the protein CASSLRAPGGGPYEQYF.

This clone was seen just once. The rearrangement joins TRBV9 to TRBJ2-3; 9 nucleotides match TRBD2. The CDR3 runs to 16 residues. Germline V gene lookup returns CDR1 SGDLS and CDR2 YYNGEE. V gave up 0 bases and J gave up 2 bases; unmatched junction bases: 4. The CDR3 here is CASSVGSGSVTDTQYF. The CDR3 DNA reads TGTGCCAGCAGCGTAGGTAGCGGGAGCGTCACAGATACGCAGTATTTT. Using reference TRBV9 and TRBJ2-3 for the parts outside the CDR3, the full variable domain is DSGVTQTPKHLITATGQRVTLRCSPRSGDLSVYWYQQSLDQGLQFLIQYYNGEERAKGNILERFSAQQFPDLHSELNLSSLELGDSALYFCASSVGSGSVTDTQYFGPGTRLTVL.

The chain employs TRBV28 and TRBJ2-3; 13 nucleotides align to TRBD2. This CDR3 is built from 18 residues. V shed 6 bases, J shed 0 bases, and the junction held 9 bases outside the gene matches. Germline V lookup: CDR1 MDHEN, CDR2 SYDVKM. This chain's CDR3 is CASSSQGLAGPSTDTQYF. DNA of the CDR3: TGTGCCAGCAGCTCCCAGGGACTAGCGGGGCCTAGCACAGATACGCAGTATTTT. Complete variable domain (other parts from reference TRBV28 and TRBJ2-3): DVKVTQSSRYLVKRTGEKVFLECVQDMDHENMFWYRQDPGLGLRLIYFSYDVKMKEKGDIPEGYSVSREKKERFSLILESASTNQTSMYLCASSSQGLAGPSTDTQYFGPGTRLTVL.

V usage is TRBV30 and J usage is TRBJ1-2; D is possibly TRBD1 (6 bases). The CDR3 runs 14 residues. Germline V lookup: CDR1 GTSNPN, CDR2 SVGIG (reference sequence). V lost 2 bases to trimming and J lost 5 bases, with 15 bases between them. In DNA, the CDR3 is TGTGCCTGGAGTAAACAGGGTCGATGGTATGGCTACACCTTC. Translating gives CAWSKQGRWYGYTF.

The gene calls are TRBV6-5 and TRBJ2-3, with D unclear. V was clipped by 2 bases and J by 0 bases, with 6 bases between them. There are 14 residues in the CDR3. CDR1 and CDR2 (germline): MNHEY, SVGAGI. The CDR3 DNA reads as TGTGCCAGCAGTTACCAGCGCAGCACAGATACGCAGTATTTT. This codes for CASSYQRSTDTQYF.

In nucleotides, the CDR3 is TGTGCCAGCAGAGGGGACAGGGGGCGAGAGACCCAGTACTTC. It codes for CASRGDRGRETQYF. The rearrangement uses TRBV2 and TRBJ2-5; 12 bases are a match to TRBD1. Germline assignment: CDR1 SNHLY and CDR2 FYNNEI. V was pared by 6 bases and J by 4 bases, with 3 bases of the junction left unmatched. This CDR3 comprises 14 residues.

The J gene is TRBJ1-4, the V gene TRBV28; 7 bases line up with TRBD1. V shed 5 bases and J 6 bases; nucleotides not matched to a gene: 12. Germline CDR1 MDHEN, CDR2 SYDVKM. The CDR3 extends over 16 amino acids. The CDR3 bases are TGTGCCAGCAGTCCCGGGAGGGGCAGGGGGGATGAAAAACTGTTTTTT. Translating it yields CASSPGRGRGDEKLFF.

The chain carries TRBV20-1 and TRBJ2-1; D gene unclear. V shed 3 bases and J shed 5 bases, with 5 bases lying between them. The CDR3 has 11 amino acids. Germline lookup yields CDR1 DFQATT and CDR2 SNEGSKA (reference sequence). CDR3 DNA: TGCAGTGCTAGTAGCCACAATGAGCAGTTCTTC. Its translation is CSASSHNEQFF.